These T cell receptor beta chains were read from a single sample in a study of blood T cell repertoires in COVID-19. Produced via immunoSEQ multiplex PCR; TCRdb's table is partial and in-frame only. This table has 110,000 to 150,000 clones, roughly 89% appearing once. The source material was peripheral blood. Source of these receptors: a man between 60 and 70 years old with active or convalescent COVID-19. Each CDR3 is given with its conserved first and last residue. A D gene is named only where the DNA matches it firmly. Clone size is stated in some rows and not others, as once, few, many or a class when expanded.

J gene: TRBJ2-1
V gene: TRBV7-2
D gene: TRBD2
clone size: NA
CDR3 protein: CASSLTGLAGGEQFF
CDR3 DNA: TGTGCCAGCAGCTTAACGGGACTAGCGGGTGGTGAGCAGTTCTTC

J gene: TRBJ1-1
V gene: TRBV30
D gene: NA
clone size: NA
CDR3 protein: CAWSVTPDTEAFF
CDR3 DNA: TGTGCCTGGAGTGTAACTCCGGACACTGAAGCTTTCTTT

J gene: TRBJ1-1
V gene: TRBV3-1/TRBV3-2
D gene: NA
clone size: once
CDR3 protein: CASSQVGETEAFF
CDR3 DNA: TGTGCCAGCAGCCAAGTTGGAGAAACTGAAGCTTTCTTT

J gene: TRBJ2-7
V gene: TRBV6-5
D gene: NA
clone size: NA
CDR3 protein: CASSYGGRLYEQYF
CDR3 DNA: TGTGCCAGCAGTTACGGGGGCCGACTCTACGAGCAGTACTTC

J gene: TRBJ1-4
V gene: TRBV15
D gene: TRBD1
clone size: NA
CDR3 protein: CATKRQGKTNEKLFF
CDR3 DNA: TGTGCCACCAAGCGACAGGGAAAAACTAATGAAAAACTGTTTTTT

J gene: TRBJ2-1
V gene: TRBV7-2
D gene: TRBD1
clone size: few
CDR3 protein: CASSLAPGQGASEQFF
CDR3 DNA: TGTGCCAGCAGCTTAGCTCCGGGACAGGGGGCCTCCGAGCAGTTCTTC

J gene: TRBJ1-2
V gene: TRBV29-1
D gene: NA
clone size: NA
CDR3 protein: CSALSSLYGYTF
CDR3 DNA: TGCAGCGCCCTCTCCTCCTTATATGGCTACACCTTC

J gene: TRBJ1-6
V gene: TRBV7-9
D gene: TRBD1
clone size: NA
CDR3 protein: CASSPGQGGSPLHF
CDR3 DNA: TGTGCCAGCAGCCCAGGACAGGGTGGCTCACCCCTCCACTTT

J gene: TRBJ1-4
V gene: TRBV14
D gene: NA
clone size: NA
CDR3 protein: CALQRATNEKLFF
CDR3 DNA: TGTGCCTTGCAGCGTGCAACTAATGAAAAACTGTTTTTT

J gene: TRBJ2-1
V gene: TRBV3-1/TRBV3-2
D gene: NA
clone size: NA
CDR3 protein: CASSQGHGTYNEQFF
CDR3 DNA: TGTGCCAGCAGCCAAGGTCACGGTACCTACAATGAGCAGTTCTTC

J gene: TRBJ2-1
V gene: TRBV24-1
D gene: TRBD1
clone size: NA
CDR3 protein: CATSDFRNRGDEQFF
CDR3 DNA: TGTGCCACCAGTGATTTTAGGAACAGGGGCGATGAGCAGTTCTTC

J gene: TRBJ2-1
V gene: TRBV20-1
D gene: NA
clone size: once
CDR3 protein: CSAPKGGEQFF
CDR3 DNA: TGCAGTGCCCCTAAAGGGGGTGAGCAGTTCTTC

J gene: TRBJ1-1
V gene: TRBV28
D gene: TRBD1
clone size: NA
CDR3 protein: CASSLGQGGNTEAFF
CDR3 DNA: TGTGCCAGCAGTCTGGGACAGGGGGGGAACACTGAAGCTTTCTTT

J gene: TRBJ1-1
V gene: TRBV7-3
D gene: TRBD1
clone size: NA
CDR3 protein: CASSPTGDLTEAFF
CDR3 DNA: TGTGCCAGCAGCCCTACAGGGGATCTCACTGAAGCTTTCTTT

J gene: TRBJ2-7
V gene: TRBV19
D gene: NA
clone size: NA
CDR3 protein: CASSISSGGYEQYF
CDR3 DNA: TGTGCCAGTAGTATCTCCTCCGGGGGATACGAGCAGTACTTC

J gene: TRBJ1-5
V gene: TRBV30
D gene: TRBD1
clone size: NA
CDR3 protein: CAWGGTQGNQPQHF
CDR3 DNA: TGTGCCTGGGGGGGAACACAGGGGAATCAGCCCCAGCATTTT

J gene: TRBJ1-3
V gene: TRBV29-1
D gene: NA
clone size: NA
CDR3 protein: CSAQRGGNTIYF
CDR3 DNA: TGCAGCGCCCAACGGGGTGGAAACACCATATATTTT

J gene: TRBJ2-7
V gene: TRBV5-1
D gene: TRBD2
clone size: NA
CDR3 protein: CASSPPGGGYEQYF
CDR3 DNA: TGCGCCAGCAGCCCGCCGGGGGGGGGCTACGAGCAGTACTTC

J gene: TRBJ1-2
V gene: TRBV5-6
D gene: NA
clone size: NA
CDR3 protein: CASSLTYGYTF
CDR3 DNA: TGTGCCAGCAGCTTGACATATGGCTACACCTTC

J gene: TRBJ1-1
V gene: TRBV3-1/TRBV3-2
D gene: NA
clone size: NA
CDR3 protein: CASSSRGLEAFF
CDR3 DNA: TGTGCCAGCAGCTCCCGCGGCCTCGAAGCTTTCTTT

J gene: TRBJ2-7
V gene: TRBV10-3
D gene: TRBD1
clone size: medium-sized
CDR3 protein: CAIKTGRGQGEQYF
CDR3 DNA: TGTGCCATCAAGACGGGCAGGGGGCAGGGCGAGCAGTACTTC

J gene: TRBJ1-6
V gene: TRBV7-8
D gene: TRBD1
clone size: NA
CDR3 protein: CASSRQGNSPLHF
CDR3 DNA: TGTGCCAGCAGCCGACAGGGAAATTCACCCCTCCACTTT

J gene: TRBJ2-1
V gene: TRBV13
D gene: NA
clone size: NA
CDR3 protein: CASSFTLRTISPRNEQFF
CDR3 DNA: TGTGCCAGCAGCTTTACACTAAGGACTATCTCCCCTCGCAATGAGCAGTTCTTC

J gene: TRBJ2-7
V gene: TRBV19
D gene: NA
clone size: NA
CDR3 protein: CASSMGRDSYEQYF
CDR3 DNA: TGTGCCAGTAGTATGGGCAGGGATTCCTACGAGCAGTACTTC

J gene: TRBJ1-2
V gene: TRBV19
D gene: NA
clone size: NA
CDR3 protein: CASSTRVDGPLGDGYTF
CDR3 DNA: TGTGCCAGTAGCACCCGGGTTGACGGACCTTTGGGAGATGGCTACACCTTC

J gene: TRBJ1-1
V gene: TRBV7-2
D gene: TRBD1
clone size: NA
CDR3 protein: CASTGQANTEAFF
CDR3 DNA: TGTGCCAGCACCGGACAGGCGAACACTGAAGCTTTCTTT

J gene: TRBJ2-5
V gene: TRBV20-1
D gene: NA
clone size: NA
CDR3 protein: CSAESGETQYF
CDR3 DNA: TGCAGTGCAGAGTCTGGAGAGACCCAGTACTTC

J gene: TRBJ2-7
V gene: TRBV4-3
D gene: NA
clone size: NA
CDR3 protein: CASSQELVAYEQYF
CDR3 DNA: TGCGCCAGCAGCCAAGAACTCGTCGCCTACGAGCAGTACTTC

J gene: TRBJ2-7
V gene: TRBV19
D gene: TRBD1
clone size: NA
CDR3 protein: CASSSRQGARHEQYF
CDR3 DNA: TGTGCCAGTAGTAGCCGACAGGGGGCGCGCCACGAGCAGTACTTC

J gene: TRBJ2-3
V gene: TRBV13
D gene: TRBD2
clone size: NA
CDR3 protein: CASSPGLAGGQGTDTQYF
CDR3 DNA: TGTGCCAGCAGCCCCGGACTAGCGGGGGGACAGGGGACAGATACGCAGTATTTT

J gene: TRBJ1-3
V gene: TRBV28
D gene: NA
clone size: NA
CDR3 protein: CASSGQFLLGNTIYF
CDR3 DNA: TGTGCCAGCAGCGGACAGTTCCTCTTGGGAAACACCATATATTTT

J gene: TRBJ2-1
V gene: TRBV30
D gene: TRBD2
clone size: NA
CDR3 protein: CAWRRLAGDTNEQFF
CDR3 DNA: TGTGCCTGGAGAAGACTAGCGGGAGATACAAATGAGCAGTTCTTC

J gene: TRBJ2-2
V gene: TRBV2
D gene: NA
clone size: NA
CDR3 protein: CASSQGTSNTGELFF
CDR3 DNA: TGTGCCAGCAGTCAGGGCACCTCGAACACCGGGGAGCTGTTTTTT

J gene: TRBJ2-2
V gene: TRBV3-1/TRBV3-2
D gene: TRBD1
clone size: NA
CDR3 protein: CASRRGQATNGELFF
CDR3 DNA: TGTGCCAGCAGACGTGGACAGGCGACCAACGGGGAGCTGTTTTTT

J gene: TRBJ2-5
V gene: TRBV5-4
D gene: NA
clone size: NA
CDR3 protein: CASSPGLKGRETQYF
CDR3 DNA: TGTGCCAGCAGCCCCGGTCTAAAGGGGAGGGAGACCCAGTACTTC

J gene: TRBJ1-1
V gene: TRBV27
D gene: TRBD1
clone size: NA
CDR3 protein: CASTVASTGVGEAFF
CDR3 DNA: TGTGCCAGCACCGTCGCATCGACAGGGGTGGGTGAAGCTTTCTTT

J gene: TRBJ2-7
V gene: TRBV4-3
D gene: NA
clone size: NA
CDR3 protein: CASSQGATTHEQYF
CDR3 DNA: TGCGCCAGCAGCCAGGGAGCGACTACCCACGAGCAGTACTTC

J gene: TRBJ1-2
V gene: TRBV24-1
D gene: NA
clone size: NA
CDR3 protein: CATSDLRREGYTF
CDR3 DNA: TGTGCCACCAGTGATTTACGCCGAGAGGGCTACACCTTC

J gene: TRBJ2-1
V gene: TRBV7-3
D gene: NA
clone size: NA
CDR3 protein: CASSLTSGFAYNEQFF
CDR3 DNA: TGTGCCAGCAGCTTAACGAGCGGGTTCGCCTACAATGAGCAGTTCTTC

J gene: TRBJ1-4
V gene: TRBV30
D gene: NA
clone size: NA
CDR3 protein: CAWRRGFEKLFF
CDR3 DNA: TGTGCCTGGAGGCGCGGATTTGAAAAACTGTTTTTT

J gene: TRBJ1-6
V gene: TRBV5-4
D gene: NA
clone size: NA
CDR3 protein: CASSTTGYSPLHF
CDR3 DNA: TGTGCCAGCAGCACCACAGGGTATTCACCCCTCCACTTT

J gene: TRBJ1-1
V gene: TRBV11-3
D gene: TRBD1
clone size: NA
CDR3 protein: CASSLYRGTEAFF
CDR3 DNA: TGTGCCAGCAGCTTATACAGGGGAACTGAAGCTTTCTTT

J gene: TRBJ2-4
V gene: TRBV28
D gene: NA
clone size: NA
CDR3 protein: CASRPQPTGFKNIQYF
CDR3 DNA: TGTGCCAGCAGACCACAGCCTACGGGGTTCAAAAACATTCAGTACTTC

J gene: TRBJ1-1
V gene: TRBV19
D gene: NA
clone size: few
CDR3 protein: CATDPGRDTEAFF
CDR3 DNA: TGTGCCACCGACCCGGGGAGGGACACTGAAGCTTTCTTT

J gene: TRBJ1-5
V gene: TRBV5-5
D gene: NA
clone size: few
CDR3 protein: CASSQRGEGNQPQHF
CDR3 DNA: TGTGCCAGCAGCCAAAGGGGCGAGGGCAATCAGCCCCAGCATTTT

J gene: TRBJ1-6
V gene: TRBV19
D gene: NA
clone size: NA
CDR3 protein: CASRTEPLSSSPLHF
CDR3 DNA: TGTGCCAGTAGAACCGAGCCCCTTTCAAGCTCACCCCTCCACTTT

J gene: TRBJ2-1
V gene: TRBV3-1/TRBV3-2
D gene: TRBD2
clone size: NA
CDR3 protein: CASSQESGGYNEQFF
CDR3 DNA: TGTGCCAGCAGCCAAGAAAGCGGGGGCTACAATGAGCAGTTCTTC

J gene: TRBJ1-1
V gene: TRBV6-1
D gene: TRBD1
clone size: NA
CDR3 protein: CASSVPDRGMIRTEAFF
CDR3 DNA: TGTGCCAGCAGTGTGCCAGACAGGGGGATGATTAGGACTGAAGCTTTCTTT

J gene: TRBJ1-2
V gene: TRBV6-6
D gene: NA
clone size: NA
CDR3 protein: CASYKNYGYTF
CDR3 DNA: TGTGCCAGCTACAAAAACTATGGCTACACCTTC

J gene: TRBJ2-2
V gene: TRBV3-1/TRBV3-2
D gene: NA
clone size: NA
CDR3 protein: CASSHRTNTDGELFF
CDR3 DNA: TGTGCCAGCAGCCACAGGACTAATACTGACGGGGAGCTGTTTTTT

J gene: TRBJ1-1
V gene: TRBV24-1
D gene: TRBD1
clone size: once
CDR3 protein: CATTTGENTEAFF
CDR3 DNA: TGTGCCACCACCACAGGGGAGAACACTGAAGCTTTCTTT

J gene: TRBJ2-3
V gene: TRBV19
D gene: NA
clone size: NA
CDR3 protein: CASSITSVIKDTQYF
CDR3 DNA: TGTGCCAGTAGTATAACCTCGGTGATAAAGGATACGCAGTATTTT

J gene: TRBJ2-5
V gene: TRBV5-4
D gene: NA
clone size: once
CDR3 protein: CASSPGYPQETQYF
CDR3 DNA: TGTGCCAGCAGCCCGGGGTACCCACAAGAGACCCAGTACTTC

J gene: TRBJ1-2
V gene: TRBV24-1
D gene: NA
clone size: NA
CDR3 protein: CATSDSDNLKGYTF
CDR3 DNA: TGTGCCACCAGTGATTCCGACAACCTCAAGGGCTACACCTTC

J gene: TRBJ1-1
V gene: TRBV7-9
D gene: NA
clone size: few
CDR3 protein: CASSLVGGEAFF
CDR3 DNA: TGTGCCAGCAGCTTGGTTGGGGGGGAAGCTTTCTTT

J gene: TRBJ1-1
V gene: TRBV5-6
D gene: NA
clone size: NA
CDR3 protein: CASSWPGHQNTEAFF
CDR3 DNA: TGTGCCAGCAGCTGGCCAGGACATCAGAACACTGAAGCTTTCTTT

J gene: TRBJ2-3
V gene: TRBV5-4
D gene: TRBD2
clone size: NA
CDR3 protein: CASSLRAGGTDTQYF
CDR3 DNA: TGTGCCAGCAGCTTGCGAGCGGGGGGCACAGATACGCAGTATTTT

J gene: TRBJ2-4
V gene: TRBV2
D gene: TRBD2
clone size: NA
CDR3 protein: CASSDGLAGNIQYF
CDR3 DNA: TGTGCCAGCAGTGATGGACTAGCAGGGAACATTCAGTACTTC

J gene: TRBJ1-1
V gene: TRBV4-3
D gene: TRBD1
clone size: NA
CDR3 protein: CASSQGLGQVGTEAFF
CDR3 DNA: TGCGCCAGCAGCCAAGGCCTCGGACAGGTGGGAACTGAAGCTTTCTTT